This T cell receptor beta chain stems from a study of molecular identifiers for immune sequencing clone quantification. TCRdb reprocessed the PCR reads via MiXCR and lists one record per CDR3 protein. The data show approximately 670,000 distinct CDR3 sequences, just under 20% seen once. Study-level results: Barcodes shared by identical TCR molecules could lead to underestimated sizes of highly expanded clones.

This clonotype showed up many times. Its antigen is not known. This TCR was recovered from a human donor in good health. Some libraries in this study had Jurkat cell RNA spiked in. Material for sequencing was naive CD8+ T cells from blood, with Jurkat cell RNA spiked in. Specified subset: FACS-sorted CD8+CD4-CCR7+CD45RA+ naive T cells.

The CDR3: CASSYPENTEAFF. DNA of the CDR3: TGTGCCAGCAGCTATCCAGAGAACACTGAAGCTTTCTTT. The chain recombines TRBV7-9 with TRBJ1-1; no clear D. Trimming removed 4 bases from V and 1 base from J, with 7 bases in between. The CDR3 loop spans 13 amino acids. Germline CDR1 is SEHNR and CDR2 is FQNEAQ (reference sequence).